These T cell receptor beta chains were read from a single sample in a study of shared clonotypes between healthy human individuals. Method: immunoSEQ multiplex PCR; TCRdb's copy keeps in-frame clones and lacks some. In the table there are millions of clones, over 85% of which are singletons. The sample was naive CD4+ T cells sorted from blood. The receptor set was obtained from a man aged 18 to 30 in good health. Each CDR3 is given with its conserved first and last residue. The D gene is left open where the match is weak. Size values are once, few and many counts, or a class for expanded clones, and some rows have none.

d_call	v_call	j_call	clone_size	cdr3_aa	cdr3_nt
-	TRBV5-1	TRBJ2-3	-	CASRLEHTDTQYF	TGCGCCAGCCGACTAGAACACACAGATACGCAGTATTTT
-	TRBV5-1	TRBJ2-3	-	CASSQDRGTDTQYF	TGCGCCAGCAGCCAGGACAGAGGCACAGATACGCAGTATTTT
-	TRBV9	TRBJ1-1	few	CASSVEGRNTEAFF	TGTGCCAGCAGCGTAGAGGGCAGGAACACTGAAGCTTTCTTT
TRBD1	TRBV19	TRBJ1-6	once	CASSELGQGTSPLHF	TGTGCCAGTAGTGAGCTGGGACAGGGGACCTCACCCCTCCACTTT
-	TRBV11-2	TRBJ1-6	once	CASSVSGTPNSPLHF	TGTGCCAGCAGCGTATCCGGGACACCAAATTCACCCCTCCACTTT
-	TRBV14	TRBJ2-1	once	CASSQFLVGGTEQFF	TGTGCCAGCAGCCAATTTCTAGTGGGAGGAACTGAGCAGTTCTTC
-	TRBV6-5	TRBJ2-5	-	CASSYLQGEETQYF	TGTGCCAGCAGTTACCTCCAGGGCGAAGAGACCCAGTACTTC
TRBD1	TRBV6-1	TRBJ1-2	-	CASSEGADRVYGYTF	TGTGCCAGCAGTGAAGGCGCGGACAGGGTCTATGGCTACACCTTC
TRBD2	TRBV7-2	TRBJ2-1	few	CASSLAGGPYNEQFF	TGTGCCAGCAGCTTAGCGGGAGGGCCTTACAATGAGCAGTTCTTC
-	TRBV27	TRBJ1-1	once	CASSLTSTNTEAFF	TGTGCCAGCAGTTTAACAAGCACGAACACTGAAGCTTTCTTT
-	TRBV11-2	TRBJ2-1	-	CASSPFGSGEQFF	TGTGCCAGCAGCCCCTTCGGGAGCGGGGAGCAGTTCTTC
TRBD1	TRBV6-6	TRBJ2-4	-	CASSPPGQGNIQYF	TGTGCCAGCAGCCCCCCGGGACAGGGAAACATTCAGTACTTC
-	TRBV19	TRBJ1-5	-	CASRFQGGAGSQPQHF	TGTGCCAGTAGATTCCAGGGAGGGGCCGGGAGCCAGCCCCAGCATTTT
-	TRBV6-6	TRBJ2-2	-	CASSKDPNTGELFF	TGTGCCAGCAGCAAGGACCCGAACACCGGGGAGCTGTTTTTT
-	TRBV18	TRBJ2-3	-	CASSPLGLGTDTQYF	TGTGCCAGCTCACCACTTGGGTTAGGCACAGATACGCAGTATTTT
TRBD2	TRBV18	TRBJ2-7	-	CASSPRRLAGDEQYF	TGTGCCAGCTCACCACGAAGGCTAGCGGGGGACGAGCAGTACTTC
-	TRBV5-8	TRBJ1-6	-	CASSRATASSYNSPLHF	TGTGCCAGCAGCAGGGCGACGGCTAGCTCCTATAATTCACCCCTCCACTTT
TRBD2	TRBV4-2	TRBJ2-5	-	CASSQEGGGLAGPEVETQYF	TGTGCCAGCAGCCAAGAAGGGGGTGGGCTAGCGGGGCCGGAGGTGGAGACCCAGTACTTC
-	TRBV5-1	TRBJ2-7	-	CASSGDSRTYEQYF	TGCGCCAGCAGCGGCGACAGCAGGACCTACGAGCAGTACTTC
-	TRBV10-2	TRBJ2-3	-	CASSDPAAADTQYF	TGCGCCAGCAGTGACCCGGCTGCAGCAGACACGCAGTATTTT
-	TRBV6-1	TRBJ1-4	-	CASSEGGFEKLFF	TGTGCCAGCAGTGAAGGGGGTTTCGAAAAACTGTTTTTT
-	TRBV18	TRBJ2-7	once	CASSPLAKGGNYEQYF	TGTGCCAGCTCACCACTTGCAAAGGGAGGAAACTACGAGCAGTACTTC
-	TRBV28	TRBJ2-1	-	CASSPRREQFF	TGTGCCAGCAGTCCCAGACGTGAGCAGTTCTTC
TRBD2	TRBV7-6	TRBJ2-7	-	CASSFGPPTSGAAYEQYF	TGTGCCAGCAGCTTCGGACCCCCTACTAGCGGCGCCGCCTACGAGCAGTACTTC
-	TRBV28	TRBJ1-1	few	CASTPGSYTEAFF	TGTGCCAGCACGCCCGGTAGTTACACTGAAGCTTTCTTT
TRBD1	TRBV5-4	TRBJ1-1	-	CASRNRGGNTEAFF	TGTGCCAGCAGAAACAGGGGGGGGAACACTGAAGCTTTCTTT
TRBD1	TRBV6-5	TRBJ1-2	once	CASSGPGTAGGYTF	TGTGCCAGCAGTGGCCCTGGGACAGCGGGCGGCTACACCTTC
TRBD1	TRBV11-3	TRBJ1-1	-	CASSEQGLTEAFF	TGTGCCAGCAGCGAACAGGGGCTCACTGAAGCTTTCTTT
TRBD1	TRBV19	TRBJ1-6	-	CASSGGQGAPSPLHF	TGTGCCAGTAGTGGAGGACAGGGCGCACCTTCACCCCTCCACTTT
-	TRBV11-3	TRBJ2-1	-	CASSHLNYNEQFF	TGTGCCAGCAGCCACTTAAACTACAATGAGCAGTTCTTC
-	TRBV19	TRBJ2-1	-	CASTLGSGRYNEQFF	TGTGCCAGTACCCTGGGGAGCGGGCGCTACAATGAGCAGTTCTTC
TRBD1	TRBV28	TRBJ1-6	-	CASSSTGGASPLHF	TGTGCTAGCTCATCGACAGGGGGCGCCTCACCCCTCCACTTT
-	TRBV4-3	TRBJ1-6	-	CASSPDVQGRNSPLHF	TGCGCCAGCAGCCCAGACGTCCAGGGTCGTAATTCACCCCTCCACTTT
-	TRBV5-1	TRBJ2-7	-	CASSPPGVSYEQYF	TGCGCCAGCAGCCCCCCAGGGGTCTCCTACGAGCAGTACTTC
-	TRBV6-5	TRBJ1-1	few	CASSYRDRPNTEAFF	TGTGCCAGCAGTTACAGAGACCGACCGAACACTGAAGCTTTCTTT
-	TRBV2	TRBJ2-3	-	CASSEPALAPTDTQYF	TGTGCCAGCAGTGAACCTGCCCTAGCACCCACAGATACGCAGTATTTT
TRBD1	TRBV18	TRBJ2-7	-	CASSPGTGVYEQYF	TGTGCCAGCTCACCCGGGACAGGGGTCTACGAGCAGTACTTC